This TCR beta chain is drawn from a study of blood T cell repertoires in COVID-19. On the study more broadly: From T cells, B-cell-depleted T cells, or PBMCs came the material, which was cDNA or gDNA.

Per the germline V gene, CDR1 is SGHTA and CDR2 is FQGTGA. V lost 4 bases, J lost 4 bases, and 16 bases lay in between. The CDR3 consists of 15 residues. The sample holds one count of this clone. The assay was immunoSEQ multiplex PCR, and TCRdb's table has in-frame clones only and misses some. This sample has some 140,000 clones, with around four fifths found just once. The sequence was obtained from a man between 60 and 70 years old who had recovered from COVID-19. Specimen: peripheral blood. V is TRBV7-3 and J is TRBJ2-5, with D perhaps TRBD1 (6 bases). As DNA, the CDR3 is TGTGCCAGCAGCTCCGCCCCGGGACAAAGAGAGACCCAGTACTTC. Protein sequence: CASSSAPGQRETQYF.